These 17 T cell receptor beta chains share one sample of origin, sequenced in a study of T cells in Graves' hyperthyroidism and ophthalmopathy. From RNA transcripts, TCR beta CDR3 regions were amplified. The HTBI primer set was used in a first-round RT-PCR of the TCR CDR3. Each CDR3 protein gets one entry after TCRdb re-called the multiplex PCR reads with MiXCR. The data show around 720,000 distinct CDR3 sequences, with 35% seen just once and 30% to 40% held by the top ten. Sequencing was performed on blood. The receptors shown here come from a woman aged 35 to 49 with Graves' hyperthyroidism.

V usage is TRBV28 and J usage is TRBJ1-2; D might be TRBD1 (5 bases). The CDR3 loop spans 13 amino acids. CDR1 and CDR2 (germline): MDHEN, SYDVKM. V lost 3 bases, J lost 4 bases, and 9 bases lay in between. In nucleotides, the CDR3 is TGTGCCAGCAGTTTCAGGGCTCTCTATGGCTACACCTTC. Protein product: CASSFRALYGYTF.

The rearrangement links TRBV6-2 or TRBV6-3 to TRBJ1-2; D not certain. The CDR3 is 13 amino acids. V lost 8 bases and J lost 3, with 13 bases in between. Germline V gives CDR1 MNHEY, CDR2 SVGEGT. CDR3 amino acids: CASGDTTDYGYTF. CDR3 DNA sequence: TGTGCCAGCGGTGACACCACGGACTATGGCTACACCTTC.

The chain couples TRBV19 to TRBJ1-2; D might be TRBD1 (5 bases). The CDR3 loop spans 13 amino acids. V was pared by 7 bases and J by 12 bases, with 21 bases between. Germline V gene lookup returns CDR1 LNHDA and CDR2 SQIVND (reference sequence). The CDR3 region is CASTPGGVSGNTF. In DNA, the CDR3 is TGTGCCAGTACCCCGGGGGGGGTCTCTGGAAACACCTTC.

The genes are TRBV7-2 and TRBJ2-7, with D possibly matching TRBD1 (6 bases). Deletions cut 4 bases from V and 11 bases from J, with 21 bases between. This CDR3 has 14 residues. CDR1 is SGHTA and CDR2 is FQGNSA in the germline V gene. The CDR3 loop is CASSSGPLDRMEYF. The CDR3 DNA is TGTGCCAGCAGCTCCGGCCCGCTTGACAGGATGGAGTACTTC.

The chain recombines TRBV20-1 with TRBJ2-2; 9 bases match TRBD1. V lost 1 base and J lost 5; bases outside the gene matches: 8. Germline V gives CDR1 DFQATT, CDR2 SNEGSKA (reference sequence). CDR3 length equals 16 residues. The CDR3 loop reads CSARVTGQGRTGELFF. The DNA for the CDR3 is TGCAGTGCTAGAGTAACGGGACAGGGACGAACCGGGGAGCTGTTTTTT.

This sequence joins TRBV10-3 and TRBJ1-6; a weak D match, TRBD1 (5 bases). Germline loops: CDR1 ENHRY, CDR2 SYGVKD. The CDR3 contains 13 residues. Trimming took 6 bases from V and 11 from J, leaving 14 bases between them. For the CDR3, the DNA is TGTGCCATCAGAAACCGGGACGTCCCACCCCTCCACTTT. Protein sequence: CAIRNRDVPPLHF.

Here the CDR3 DNA reads TGCAGCGTTGAGACAGGATCGTATTATGGCTACACCTTC. As protein: CSVETGSYYGYTF. The rearrangement joins TRBV29-1 to TRBJ1-2, with a possible D match to TRBD1 (6 bases). Germline CDR1 and CDR2: SQVTM and ANQGSEA. The CDR3 has 13 residues. V was cut by 3 bases and J by 5 bases, with 13 bases left in between.

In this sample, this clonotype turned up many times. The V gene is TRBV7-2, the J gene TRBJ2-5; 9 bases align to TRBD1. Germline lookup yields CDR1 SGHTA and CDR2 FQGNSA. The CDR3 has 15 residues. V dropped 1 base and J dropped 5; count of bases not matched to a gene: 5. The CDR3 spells CASSLVGTGLETQYF. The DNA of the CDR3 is TGTGCCAGCAGCTTAGTGGGGACAGGGTTGGAGACCCAGTACTTC.

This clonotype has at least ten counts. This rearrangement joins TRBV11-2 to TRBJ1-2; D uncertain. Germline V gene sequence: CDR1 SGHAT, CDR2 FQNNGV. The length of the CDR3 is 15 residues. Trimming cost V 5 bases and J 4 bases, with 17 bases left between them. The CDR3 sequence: CASSPSRSGSYGYTF. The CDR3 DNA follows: TGTGCCAGCAGCCCCAGTAGGAGTGGAAGCTATGGCTACACCTTC.

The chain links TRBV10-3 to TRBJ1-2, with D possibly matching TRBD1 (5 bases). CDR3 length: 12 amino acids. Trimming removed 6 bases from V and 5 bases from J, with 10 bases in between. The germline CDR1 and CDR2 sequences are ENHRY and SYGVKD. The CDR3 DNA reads TGTGCCATCAGGGGGGTCGGTTATGGCTACACCTTC. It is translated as CAIRGVGYGYTF.

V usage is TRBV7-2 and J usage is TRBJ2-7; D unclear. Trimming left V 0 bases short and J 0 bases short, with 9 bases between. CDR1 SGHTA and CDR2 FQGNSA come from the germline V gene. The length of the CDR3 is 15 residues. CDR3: CASSLAAERSYEQYF. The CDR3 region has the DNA TGTGCCAGCAGCTTAGCTGCGGAGCGCTCCTACGAGCAGTACTTC.

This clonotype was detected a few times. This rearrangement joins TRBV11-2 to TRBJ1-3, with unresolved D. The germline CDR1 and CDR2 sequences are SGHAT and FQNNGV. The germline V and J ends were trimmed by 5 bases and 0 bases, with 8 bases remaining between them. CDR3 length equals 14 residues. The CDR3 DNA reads TGTGCCAGCAGCACCCTGGCCTCTGGAAACACCATATATTTT. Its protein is CASSTLASGNTIYF.

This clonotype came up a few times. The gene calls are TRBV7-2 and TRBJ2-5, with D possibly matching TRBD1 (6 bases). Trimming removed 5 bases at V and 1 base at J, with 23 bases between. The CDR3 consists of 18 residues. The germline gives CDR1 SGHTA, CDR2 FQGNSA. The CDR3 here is CASSRSAVGLDSQETQYF. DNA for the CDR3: TGTGCCAGCAGCCGCTCCGCCGTTGGGTTGGACAGCCAAGAGACCCAGTACTTC.

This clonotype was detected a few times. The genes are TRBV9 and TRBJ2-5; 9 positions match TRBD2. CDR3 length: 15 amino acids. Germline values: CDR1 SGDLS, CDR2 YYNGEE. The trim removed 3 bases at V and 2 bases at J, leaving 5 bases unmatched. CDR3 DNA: TGTGCCAGCAGCGCACTAGCGGGTAGTCAAGAGACCCAGTACTTC. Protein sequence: CASSALAGSQETQYF.

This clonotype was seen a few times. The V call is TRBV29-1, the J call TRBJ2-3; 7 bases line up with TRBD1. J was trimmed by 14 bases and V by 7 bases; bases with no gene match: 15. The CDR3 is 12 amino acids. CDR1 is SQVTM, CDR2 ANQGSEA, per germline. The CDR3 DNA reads TGCAGCGGGAACCGAGGTCAGGGGGAGTTGTATTTT. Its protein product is CSGNRGQGELYF.

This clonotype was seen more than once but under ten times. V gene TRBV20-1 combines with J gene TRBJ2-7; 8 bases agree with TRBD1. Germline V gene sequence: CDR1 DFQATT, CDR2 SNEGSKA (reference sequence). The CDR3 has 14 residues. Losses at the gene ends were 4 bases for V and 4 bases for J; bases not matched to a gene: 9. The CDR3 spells CSATADRGGYEQYF. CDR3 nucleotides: TGCAGTGCTACGGCAGACAGGGGTGGGTACGAGCAGTACTTC.

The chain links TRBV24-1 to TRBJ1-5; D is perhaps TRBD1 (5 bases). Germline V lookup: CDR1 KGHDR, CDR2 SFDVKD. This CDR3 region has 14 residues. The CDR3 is CTSTGSRANQPQHF. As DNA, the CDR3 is TGTACCTCCACGGGGAGCAGGGCCAATCAGCCCCAGCATTTT.